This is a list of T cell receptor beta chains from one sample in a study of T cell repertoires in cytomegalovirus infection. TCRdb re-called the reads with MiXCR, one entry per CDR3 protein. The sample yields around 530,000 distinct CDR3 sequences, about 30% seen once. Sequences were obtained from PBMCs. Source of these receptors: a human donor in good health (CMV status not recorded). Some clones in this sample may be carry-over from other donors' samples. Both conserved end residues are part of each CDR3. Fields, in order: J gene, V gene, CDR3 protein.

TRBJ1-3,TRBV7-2,CASSPESSGNTIYF
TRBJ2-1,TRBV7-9,CASSSPIDNEQFF
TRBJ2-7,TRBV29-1,CSVGAYEQYF
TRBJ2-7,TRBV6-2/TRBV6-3,CASSSPFGAGISYEQYF
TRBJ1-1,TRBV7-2,CASSLLGLGTEAFF
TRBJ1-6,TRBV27,CASSLGQGHYSPLHF
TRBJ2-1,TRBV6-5,CASSYAGGRNEQFF
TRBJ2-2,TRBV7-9,CASSSPGTKNTGELFF
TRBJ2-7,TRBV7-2,CASSSRGRGTYEQYF
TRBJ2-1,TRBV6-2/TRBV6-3,CASSPVAGGRYEQFF
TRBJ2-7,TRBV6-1,CASTGQQFYEQYF
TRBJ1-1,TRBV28,CASSLKAIRQAFF
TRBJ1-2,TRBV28,CASSFSPQGAGRGYTF
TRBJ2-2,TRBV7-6,CASVRANTGELFF
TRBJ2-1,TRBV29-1,CSVDRQGAGNEQFF
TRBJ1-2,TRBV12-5,CASGWGDGYTF
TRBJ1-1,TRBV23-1,CASSQPWEDTEAFF
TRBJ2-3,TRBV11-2,CASSLDGRAPSTDTQYF
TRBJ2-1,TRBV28,CASSLARRIAGVSYNEQFF
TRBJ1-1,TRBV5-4,CASSRILTEAFF
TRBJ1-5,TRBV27,CASSYSGASQPQHF
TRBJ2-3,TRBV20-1,CSATRAGAGDTQYF
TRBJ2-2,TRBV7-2,CASSLDSPNTGELFF